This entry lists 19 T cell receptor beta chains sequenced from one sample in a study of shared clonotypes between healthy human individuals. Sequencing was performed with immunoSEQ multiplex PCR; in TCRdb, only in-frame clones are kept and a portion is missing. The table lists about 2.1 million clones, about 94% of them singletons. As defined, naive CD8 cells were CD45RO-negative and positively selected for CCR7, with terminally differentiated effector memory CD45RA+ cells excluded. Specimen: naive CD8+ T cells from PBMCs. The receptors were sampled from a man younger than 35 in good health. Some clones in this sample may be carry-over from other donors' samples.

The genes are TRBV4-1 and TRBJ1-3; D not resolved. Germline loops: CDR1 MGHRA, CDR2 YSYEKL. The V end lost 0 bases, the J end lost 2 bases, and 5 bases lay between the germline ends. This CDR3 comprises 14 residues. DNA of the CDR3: TGCGCCAGCAGCCAAGAAGACACTGGAAACACCATATATTTT. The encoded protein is CASSQEDTGNTIYF.

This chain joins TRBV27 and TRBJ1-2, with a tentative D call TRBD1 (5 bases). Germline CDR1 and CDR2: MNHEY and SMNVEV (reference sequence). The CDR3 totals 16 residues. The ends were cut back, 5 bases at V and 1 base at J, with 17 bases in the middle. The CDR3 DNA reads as TGTGCCAGCAGTCCTTCAGTAGGGGAGCATAACTATGGCTACACCTTC. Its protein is CASSPSVGEHNYGYTF.

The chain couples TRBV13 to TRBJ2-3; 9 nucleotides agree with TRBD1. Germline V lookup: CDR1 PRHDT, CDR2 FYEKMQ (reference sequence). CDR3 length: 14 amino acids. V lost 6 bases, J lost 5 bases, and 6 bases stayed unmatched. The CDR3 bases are TGTGCCAGCAGGCCGGGACAGGGTGTAGATACGCAGTATTTT. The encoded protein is CASRPGQGVDTQYF.

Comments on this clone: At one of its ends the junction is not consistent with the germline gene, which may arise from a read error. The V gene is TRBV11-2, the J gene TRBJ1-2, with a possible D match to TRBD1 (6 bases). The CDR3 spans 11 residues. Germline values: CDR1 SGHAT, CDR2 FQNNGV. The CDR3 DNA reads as TGTGCCAGCAGCCCAGGGGCATATCCCTTCTTC. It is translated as CASSPGAYPFF.

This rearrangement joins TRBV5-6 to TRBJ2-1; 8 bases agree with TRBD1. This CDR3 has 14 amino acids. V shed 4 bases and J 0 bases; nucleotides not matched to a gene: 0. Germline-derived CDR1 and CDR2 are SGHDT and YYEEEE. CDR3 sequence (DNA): TGTGCCAGCAGCCAGGGGGCCTCCTACAATGAGCAGTTCTTC. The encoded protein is CASSQGASYNEQFF.

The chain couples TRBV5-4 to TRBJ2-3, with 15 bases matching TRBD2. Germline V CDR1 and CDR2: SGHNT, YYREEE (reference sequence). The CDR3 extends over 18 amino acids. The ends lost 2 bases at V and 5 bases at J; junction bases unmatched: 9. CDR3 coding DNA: TGTGCCAGCAGCTTCGGACTAGCGGGAGGGCGGGTAGGAGATACGCAGTATTTT. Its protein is CASSFGLAGGRVGDTQYF.

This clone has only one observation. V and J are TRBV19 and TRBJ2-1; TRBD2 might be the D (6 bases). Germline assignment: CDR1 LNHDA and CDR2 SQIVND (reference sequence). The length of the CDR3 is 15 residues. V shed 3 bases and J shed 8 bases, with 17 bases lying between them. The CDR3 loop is CASSISGGMGHEQFF. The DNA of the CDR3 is TGTGCCAGTAGTATTTCAGGCGGGATGGGCCATGAGCAGTTCTTC. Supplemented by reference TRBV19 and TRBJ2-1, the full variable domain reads DGGITQSPKYLFRKEGQNVTLSCEQNLNHDAMYWYRQDPGQGLRLIYYSQIVNDFQKGDIAEGYSVSREKKESFPLTVTSAQKNPTAFYLCASSISGGMGHEQFFGPGTRLTVL.

CDR3 nucleotide sequence: TGTGCCAGCATCTCCCTGGGGACTGAAGCTTTCTTT. Its translation: CASISLGTEAFF. The chain has TRBV7-2 and TRBJ1-1; D unresolved. V lost 7 bases, J lost 5 bases, and 11 bases lay in between. Germline V gene lookup returns CDR1 SGHTA and CDR2 FQGNSA. CDR3 length equals 12 residues.

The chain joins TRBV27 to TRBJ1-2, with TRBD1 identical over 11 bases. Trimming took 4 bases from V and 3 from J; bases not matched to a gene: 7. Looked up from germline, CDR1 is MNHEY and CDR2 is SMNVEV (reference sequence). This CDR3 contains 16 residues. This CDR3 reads CASSSLRTGGDYGYTF. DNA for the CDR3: TGTGCCAGCAGTTCCCTACGGACAGGGGGCGACTATGGCTACACCTTC.

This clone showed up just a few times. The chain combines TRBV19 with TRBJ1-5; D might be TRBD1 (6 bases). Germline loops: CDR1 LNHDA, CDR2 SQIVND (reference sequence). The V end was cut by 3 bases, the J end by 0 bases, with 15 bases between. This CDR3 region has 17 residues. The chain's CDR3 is CASSIGATGNSNQPQHF. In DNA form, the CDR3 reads TGTGCCAGTAGTATTGGGGCGACAGGTAATAGCAATCAGCCCCAGCATTTT. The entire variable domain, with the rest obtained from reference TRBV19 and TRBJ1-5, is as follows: DGGITQSPKYLFRKEGQNVTLSCEQNLNHDAMYWYRQDPGQGLRLIYYSQIVNDFQKGDIAEGYSVSREKKESFPLTVTSAQKNPTAFYLCASSIGATGNSNQPQHFGDGTRLSIL.

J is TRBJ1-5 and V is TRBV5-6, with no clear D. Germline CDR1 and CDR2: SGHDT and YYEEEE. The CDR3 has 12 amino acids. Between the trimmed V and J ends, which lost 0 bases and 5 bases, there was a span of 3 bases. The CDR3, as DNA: TGTGCCAGCAGCTTGGACTATCAGCCCCAGCATTTT. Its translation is CASSLDYQPQHF.

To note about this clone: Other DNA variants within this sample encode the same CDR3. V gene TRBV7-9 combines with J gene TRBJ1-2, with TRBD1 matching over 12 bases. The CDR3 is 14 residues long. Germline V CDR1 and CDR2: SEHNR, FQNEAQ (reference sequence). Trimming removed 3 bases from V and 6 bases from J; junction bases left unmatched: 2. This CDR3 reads CASSLGQGANGYTF. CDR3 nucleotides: TGTGCCAGCAGCTTGGGACAGGGGGCGAATGGCTACACCTTC. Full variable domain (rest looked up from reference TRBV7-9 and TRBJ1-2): DTGVSQNPRHKITKRGQNVTFRCDPISEHNRLYWYRQTLGQGPEFLTYFQNEAQLEKSRLLSDRFSAERPKGSFSTLEIQRTEQGDSAMYLCASSLGQGANGYTFGSGTRLTVV.

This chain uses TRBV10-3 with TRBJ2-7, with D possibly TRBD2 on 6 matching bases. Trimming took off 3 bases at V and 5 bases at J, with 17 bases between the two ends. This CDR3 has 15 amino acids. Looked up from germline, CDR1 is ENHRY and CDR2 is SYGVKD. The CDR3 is CAISEDGGLSNEQYF. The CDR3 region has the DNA TGTGCCATCAGTGAAGACGGAGGGCTTTCCAACGAGCAGTACTTC.

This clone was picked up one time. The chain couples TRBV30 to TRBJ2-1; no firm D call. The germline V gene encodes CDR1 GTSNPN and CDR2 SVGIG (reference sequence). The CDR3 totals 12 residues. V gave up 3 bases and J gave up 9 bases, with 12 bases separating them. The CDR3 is CAWSPGSSEQFF. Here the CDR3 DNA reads TGTGCCTGGAGCCCGGGTTCGAGTGAGCAGTTCTTC.

In nucleotides, the CDR3 is TGTGCCAGCAGTTTGCGGACAGACCCCTACAATGAGCAGTTCTTC. Amino acids: CASSLRTDPYNEQFF. The chain joins TRBV27 to TRBJ2-1; TRBD1 might be the D (6 bases). Looked up from germline, CDR1 is MNHEY and CDR2 is SMNVEV (reference sequence). Trimming left V 3 bases short and J 2 bases short, with 11 bases between. This CDR3 spans 15 amino acids.

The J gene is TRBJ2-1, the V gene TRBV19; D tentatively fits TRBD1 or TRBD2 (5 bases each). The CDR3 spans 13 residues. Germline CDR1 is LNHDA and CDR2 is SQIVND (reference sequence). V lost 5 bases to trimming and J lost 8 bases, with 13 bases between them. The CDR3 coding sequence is TGTGCCAGTAGTCATCAGGGTAGCGATGAGCAGTTCTTC. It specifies CASSHQGSDEQFF.

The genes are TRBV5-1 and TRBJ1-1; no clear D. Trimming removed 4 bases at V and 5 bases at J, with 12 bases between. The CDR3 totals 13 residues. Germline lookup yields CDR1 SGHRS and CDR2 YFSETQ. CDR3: CASSPAPGTEAFF. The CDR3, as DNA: TGCGCCAGCAGCCCCGCCCCTGGGACTGAAGCTTTCTTT.

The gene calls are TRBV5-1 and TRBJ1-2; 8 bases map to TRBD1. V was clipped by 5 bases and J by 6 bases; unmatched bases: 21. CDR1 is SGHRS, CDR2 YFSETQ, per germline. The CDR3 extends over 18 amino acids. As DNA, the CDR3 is TGCGCCAGCAGGTTCGGAGGCCCAGATCAGGGGGCGCGCCATGGCTACACCTTC. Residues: CASRFGGPDQGARHGYTF.

The CDR3 nucleotides are TGCAGCGTTGAAGGCGGGCAGATCTATGGCTACACCTTC. Its translation is CSVEGGQIYGYTF. The chain is built from TRBV29-1 and TRBJ1-2; D unclear. From germline, CDR1 is SQVTM and CDR2 ANQGSEA. Trimming took 1 base from V and 4 from J, leaving 10 bases between them. The CDR3 is made up of 13 amino acids. Full variable domain (missing parts from reference TRBV29-1 and TRBJ1-2): SAVISQKPSRDICQRGTSLTIQCQVDSQVTMMFWYRQQPGQSLTLIATANQGSEATYESGFVIDKFPISRPNLTFSTLTVSNMSPEDSSIYLCSVEGGQIYGYTFGSGTRLTVV.